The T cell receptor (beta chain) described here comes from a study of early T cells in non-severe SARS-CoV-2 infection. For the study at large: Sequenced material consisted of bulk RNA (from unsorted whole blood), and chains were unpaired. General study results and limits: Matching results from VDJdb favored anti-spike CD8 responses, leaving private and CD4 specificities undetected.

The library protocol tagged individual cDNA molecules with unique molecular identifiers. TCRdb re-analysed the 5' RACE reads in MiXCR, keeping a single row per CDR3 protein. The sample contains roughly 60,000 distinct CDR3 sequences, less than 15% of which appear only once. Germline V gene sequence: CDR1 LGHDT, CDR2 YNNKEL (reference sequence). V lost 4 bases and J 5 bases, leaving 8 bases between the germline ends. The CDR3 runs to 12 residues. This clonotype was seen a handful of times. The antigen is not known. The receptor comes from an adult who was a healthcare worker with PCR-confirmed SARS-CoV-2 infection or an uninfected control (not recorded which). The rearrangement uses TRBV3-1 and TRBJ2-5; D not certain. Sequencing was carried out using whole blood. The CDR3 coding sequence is TGTGCCAGCAGCCTAGCTAGGGAGACCCAGTACTTC. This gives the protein CASSLARETQYF.